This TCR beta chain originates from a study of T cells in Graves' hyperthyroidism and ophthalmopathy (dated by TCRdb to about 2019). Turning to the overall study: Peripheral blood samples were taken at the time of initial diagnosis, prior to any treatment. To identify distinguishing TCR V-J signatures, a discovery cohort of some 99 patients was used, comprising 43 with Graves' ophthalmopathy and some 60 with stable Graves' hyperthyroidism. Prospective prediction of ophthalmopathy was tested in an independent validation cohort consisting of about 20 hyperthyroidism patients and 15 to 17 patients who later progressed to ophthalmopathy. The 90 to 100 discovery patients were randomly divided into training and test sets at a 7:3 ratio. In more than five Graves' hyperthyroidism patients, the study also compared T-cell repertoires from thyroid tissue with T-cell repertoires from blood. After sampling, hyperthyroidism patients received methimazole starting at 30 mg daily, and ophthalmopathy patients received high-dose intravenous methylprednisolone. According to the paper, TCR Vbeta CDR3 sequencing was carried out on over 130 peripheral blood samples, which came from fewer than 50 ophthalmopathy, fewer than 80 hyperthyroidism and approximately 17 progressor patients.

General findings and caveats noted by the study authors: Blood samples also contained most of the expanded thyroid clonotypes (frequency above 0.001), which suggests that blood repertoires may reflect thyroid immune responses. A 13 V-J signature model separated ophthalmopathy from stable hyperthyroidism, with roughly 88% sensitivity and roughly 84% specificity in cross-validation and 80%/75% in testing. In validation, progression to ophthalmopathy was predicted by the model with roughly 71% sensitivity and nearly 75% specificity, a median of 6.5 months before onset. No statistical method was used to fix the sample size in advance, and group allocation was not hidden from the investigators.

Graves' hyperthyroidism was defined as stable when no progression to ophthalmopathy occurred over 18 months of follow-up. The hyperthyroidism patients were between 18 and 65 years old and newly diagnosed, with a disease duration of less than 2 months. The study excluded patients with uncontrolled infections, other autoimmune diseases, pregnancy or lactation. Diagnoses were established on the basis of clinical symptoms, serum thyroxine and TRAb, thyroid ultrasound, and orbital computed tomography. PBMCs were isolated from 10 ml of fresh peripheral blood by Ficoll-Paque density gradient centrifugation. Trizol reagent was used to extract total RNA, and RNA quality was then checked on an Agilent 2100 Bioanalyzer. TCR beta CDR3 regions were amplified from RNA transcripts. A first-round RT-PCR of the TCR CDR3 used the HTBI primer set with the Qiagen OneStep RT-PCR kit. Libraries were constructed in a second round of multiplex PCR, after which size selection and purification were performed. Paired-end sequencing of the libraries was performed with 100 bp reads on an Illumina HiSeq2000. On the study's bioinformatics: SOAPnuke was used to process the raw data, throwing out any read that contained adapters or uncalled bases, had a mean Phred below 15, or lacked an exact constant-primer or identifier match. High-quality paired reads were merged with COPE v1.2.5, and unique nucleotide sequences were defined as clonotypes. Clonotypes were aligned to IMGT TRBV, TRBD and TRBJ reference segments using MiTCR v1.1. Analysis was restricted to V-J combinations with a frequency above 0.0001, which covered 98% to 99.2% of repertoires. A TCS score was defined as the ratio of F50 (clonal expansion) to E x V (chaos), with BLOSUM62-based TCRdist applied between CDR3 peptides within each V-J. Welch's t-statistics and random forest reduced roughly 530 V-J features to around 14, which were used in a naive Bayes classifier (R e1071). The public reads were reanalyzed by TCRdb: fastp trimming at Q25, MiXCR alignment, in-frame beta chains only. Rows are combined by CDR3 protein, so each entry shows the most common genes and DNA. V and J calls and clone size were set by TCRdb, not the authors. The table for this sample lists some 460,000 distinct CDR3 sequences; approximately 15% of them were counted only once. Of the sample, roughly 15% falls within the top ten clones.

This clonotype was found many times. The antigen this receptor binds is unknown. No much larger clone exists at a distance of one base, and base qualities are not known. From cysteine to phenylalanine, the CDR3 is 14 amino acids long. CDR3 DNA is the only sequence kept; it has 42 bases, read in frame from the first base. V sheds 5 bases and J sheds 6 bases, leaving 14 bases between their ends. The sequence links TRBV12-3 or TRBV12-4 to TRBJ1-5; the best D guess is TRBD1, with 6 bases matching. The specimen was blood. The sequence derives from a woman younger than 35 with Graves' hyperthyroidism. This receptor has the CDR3 CASSRTVDSQPQHF. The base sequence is TGTGCCAGCAGTCGGACAGTAGACAGTCAGCCCCAGCATTTT.